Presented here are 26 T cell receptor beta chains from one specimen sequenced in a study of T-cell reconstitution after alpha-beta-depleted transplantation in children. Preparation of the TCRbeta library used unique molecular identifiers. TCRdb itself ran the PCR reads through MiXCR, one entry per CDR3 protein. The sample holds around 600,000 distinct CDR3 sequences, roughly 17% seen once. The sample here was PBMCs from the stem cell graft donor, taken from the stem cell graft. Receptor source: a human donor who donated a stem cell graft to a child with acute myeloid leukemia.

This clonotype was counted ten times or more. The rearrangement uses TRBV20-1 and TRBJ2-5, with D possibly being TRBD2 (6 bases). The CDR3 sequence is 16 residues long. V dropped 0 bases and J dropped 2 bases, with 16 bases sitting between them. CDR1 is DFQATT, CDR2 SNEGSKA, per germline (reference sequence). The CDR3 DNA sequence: TGCAGTGCTAGAGAAGTTCTAGCGCGTAGGCAAGAGACCCAGTACTTC. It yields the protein CSAREVLARRQETQYF.

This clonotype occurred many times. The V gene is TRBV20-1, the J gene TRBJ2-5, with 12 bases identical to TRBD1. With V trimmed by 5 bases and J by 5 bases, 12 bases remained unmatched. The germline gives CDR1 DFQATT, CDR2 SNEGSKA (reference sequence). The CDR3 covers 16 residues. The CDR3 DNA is TGCAGTGCTCTTGCACCGGGACAGGGGGCTAGCGAGACCCAGTACTTC. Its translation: CSALAPGQGASETQYF.

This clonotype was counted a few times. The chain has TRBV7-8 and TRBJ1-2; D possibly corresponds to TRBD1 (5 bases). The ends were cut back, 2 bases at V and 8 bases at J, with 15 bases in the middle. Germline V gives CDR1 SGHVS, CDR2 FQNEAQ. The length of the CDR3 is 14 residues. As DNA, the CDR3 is TGTGCCAGCAGCTTAAGGGAGGGGAGAGGCGGCTACACCTTC. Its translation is CASSLREGRGGYTF.

DNA for the CDR3: TGTGCCAGCAGTTTATCCGGGACAGGGCCGAGAGCTTTCTTT. It specifies CASSLSGTGPRAFF. This chain uses TRBV28 with TRBJ1-1, with TRBD1 identical over 9 bases. This CDR3 region has 14 residues. The V gene's germline CDR1 is MDHEN and CDR2 SYDVKM. V lost 1 base to trimming and J lost 10 bases; unmatched junction nucleotides: 7. Based on the CDR3 plus reference TRBV28 and TRBJ1-1, the full variable domain is DVKVTQSSRYLVKRTGEKVFLECVQDMDHENMFWYRQDPGLGLRLIYFSYDVKMKEKGDIPEGYSVSREKKERFSLILESASTNQTSMYLCASSLSGTGPRAFFGQGTRLTVV.

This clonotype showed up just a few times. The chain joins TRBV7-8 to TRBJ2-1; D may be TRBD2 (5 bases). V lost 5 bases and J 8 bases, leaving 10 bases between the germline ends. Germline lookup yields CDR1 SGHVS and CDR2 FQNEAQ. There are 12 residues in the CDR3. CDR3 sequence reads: CASSRTRHEQFF. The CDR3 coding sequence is TGTGCCAGCAGCCGGACTCGCCATGAGCAGTTCTTC.

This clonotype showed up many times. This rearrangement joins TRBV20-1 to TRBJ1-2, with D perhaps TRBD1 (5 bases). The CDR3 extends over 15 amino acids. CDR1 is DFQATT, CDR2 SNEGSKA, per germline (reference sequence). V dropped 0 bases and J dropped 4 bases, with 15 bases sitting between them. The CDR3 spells CSARDPRELSYGYTF. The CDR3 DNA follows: TGCAGTGCTAGAGACCCCAGGGAGCTTTCCTATGGCTACACCTTC.

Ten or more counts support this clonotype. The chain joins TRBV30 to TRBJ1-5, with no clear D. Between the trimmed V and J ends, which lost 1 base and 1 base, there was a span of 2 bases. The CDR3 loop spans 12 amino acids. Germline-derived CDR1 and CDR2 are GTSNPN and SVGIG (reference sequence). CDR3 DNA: TGTGCCTGGAGTGGGAGCAATCAGCCCCAGCATTTT. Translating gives CAWSGSNQPQHF.

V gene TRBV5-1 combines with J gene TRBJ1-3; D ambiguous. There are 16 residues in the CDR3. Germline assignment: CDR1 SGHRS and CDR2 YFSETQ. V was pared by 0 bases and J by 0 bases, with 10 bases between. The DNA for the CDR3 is TGCGCCAGCAGCTTGGATCCGGTCCCCTCTGGAAACACCATATATTTT. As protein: CASSLDPVPSGNTIYF.

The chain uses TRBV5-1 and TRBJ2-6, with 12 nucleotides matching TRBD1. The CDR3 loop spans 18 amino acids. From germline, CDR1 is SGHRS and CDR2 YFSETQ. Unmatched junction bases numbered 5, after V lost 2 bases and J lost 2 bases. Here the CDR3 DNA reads TGCGCCAGCAGCTTTACCGGGACAGGGGGCGCTGGGGCCAACGTCCTGACTTTC. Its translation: CASSFTGTGGAGANVLTF.

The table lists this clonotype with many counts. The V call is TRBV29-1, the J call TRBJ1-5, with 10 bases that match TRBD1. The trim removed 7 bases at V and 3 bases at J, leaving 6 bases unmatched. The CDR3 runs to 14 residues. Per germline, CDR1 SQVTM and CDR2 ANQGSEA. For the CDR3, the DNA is TGCAGCGCCGTCGGACAGGGGGACAATCAGCCCCAGCATTTT. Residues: CSAVGQGDNQPQHF.

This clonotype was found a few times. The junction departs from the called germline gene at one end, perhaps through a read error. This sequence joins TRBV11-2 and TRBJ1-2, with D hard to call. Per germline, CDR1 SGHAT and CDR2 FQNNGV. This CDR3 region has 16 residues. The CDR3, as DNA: TGTGCCAGCAGCCTAGAGATCGGGCAGGCTAACTATGGCTACACCTTC. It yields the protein CASSLEIGQANYGYTF.

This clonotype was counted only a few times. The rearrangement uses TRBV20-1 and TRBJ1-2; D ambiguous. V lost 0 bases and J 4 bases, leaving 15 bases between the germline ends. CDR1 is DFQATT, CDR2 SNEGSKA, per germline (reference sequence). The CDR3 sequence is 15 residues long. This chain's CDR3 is CSARDLFLATYGYTF. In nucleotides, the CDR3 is TGCAGTGCTAGAGATCTGTTCCTAGCGACCTATGGCTACACCTTC.

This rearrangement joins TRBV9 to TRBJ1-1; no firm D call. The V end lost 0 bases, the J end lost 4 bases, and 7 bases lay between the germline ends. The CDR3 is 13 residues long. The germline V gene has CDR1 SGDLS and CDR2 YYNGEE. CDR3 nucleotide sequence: TGTGCCAGCAGCGTAGCTGACGGCACTGAAGCTTTCTTT. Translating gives CASSVADGTEAFF.

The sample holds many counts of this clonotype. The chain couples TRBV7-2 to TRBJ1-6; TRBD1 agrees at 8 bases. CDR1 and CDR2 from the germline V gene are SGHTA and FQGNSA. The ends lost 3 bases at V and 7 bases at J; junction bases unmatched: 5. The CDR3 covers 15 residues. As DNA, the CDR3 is TGTGCCAGCAGCTTCCGACAGGGGTCGAATTCACCCCTCCACTTT. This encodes CASSFRQGSNSPLHF.

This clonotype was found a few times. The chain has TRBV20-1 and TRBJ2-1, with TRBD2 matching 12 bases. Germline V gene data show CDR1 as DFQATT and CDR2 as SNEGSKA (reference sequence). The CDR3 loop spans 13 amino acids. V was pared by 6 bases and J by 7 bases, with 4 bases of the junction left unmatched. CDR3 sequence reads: CSALAGGGNEQFF. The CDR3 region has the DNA TGCAGTGCCCTAGCGGGGGGGGGGAATGAGCAGTTCTTC.

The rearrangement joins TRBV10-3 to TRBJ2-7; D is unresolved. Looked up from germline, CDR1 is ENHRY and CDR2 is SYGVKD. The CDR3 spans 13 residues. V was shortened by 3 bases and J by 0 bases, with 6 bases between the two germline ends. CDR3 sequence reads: CAISEGVSYEQYF. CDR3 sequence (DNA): TGTGCCATCAGTGAAGGCGTCTCCTACGAGCAGTACTTC.

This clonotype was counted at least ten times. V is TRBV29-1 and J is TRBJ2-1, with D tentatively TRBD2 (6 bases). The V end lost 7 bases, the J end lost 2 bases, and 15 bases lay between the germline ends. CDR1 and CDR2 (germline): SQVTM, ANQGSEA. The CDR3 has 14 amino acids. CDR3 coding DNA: TGCAGCGGCAGCCGGGGGTCAGCCTACAATGAGCAGTTCTTC. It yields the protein CSGSRGSAYNEQFF.

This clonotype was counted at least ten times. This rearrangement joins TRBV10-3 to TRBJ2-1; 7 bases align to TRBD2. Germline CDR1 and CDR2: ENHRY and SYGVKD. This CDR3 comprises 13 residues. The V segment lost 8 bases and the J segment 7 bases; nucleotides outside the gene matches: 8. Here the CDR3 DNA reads TGTGCCATCGCCCGGGACTATGGAAATGAGCAGTTCTTC. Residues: CAIARDYGNEQFF.

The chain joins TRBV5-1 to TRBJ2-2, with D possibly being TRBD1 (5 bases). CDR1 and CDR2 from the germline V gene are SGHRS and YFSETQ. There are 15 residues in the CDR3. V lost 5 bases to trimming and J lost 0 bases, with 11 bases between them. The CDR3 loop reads CASSLREANTGELFF. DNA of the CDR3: TGCGCCAGCAGTCTCAGGGAAGCGAACACCGGGGAGCTGTTTTTT.

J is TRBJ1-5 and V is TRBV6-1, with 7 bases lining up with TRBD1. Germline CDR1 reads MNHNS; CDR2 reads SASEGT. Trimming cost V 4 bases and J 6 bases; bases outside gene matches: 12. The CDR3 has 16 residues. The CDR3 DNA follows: TGTGCCAGCAGTGGAAGGGGAGACAGGGTAGCTCAGCCCCAGCATTTT. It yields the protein CASSGRGDRVAQPQHF.

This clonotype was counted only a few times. The CDR3 nucleotides read TGTGCCAGCAGTCCTCCGGGAAGGGAGGGCAATCAGCCCCAGCATTTT. Protein product: CASSPPGREGNQPQHF. The V gene is TRBV12-3 or TRBV12-4, the J gene TRBJ1-5; no clear D. V was cut by 5 bases and J by 2 bases, with 16 bases left in between. This CDR3 is 16 amino acids long.

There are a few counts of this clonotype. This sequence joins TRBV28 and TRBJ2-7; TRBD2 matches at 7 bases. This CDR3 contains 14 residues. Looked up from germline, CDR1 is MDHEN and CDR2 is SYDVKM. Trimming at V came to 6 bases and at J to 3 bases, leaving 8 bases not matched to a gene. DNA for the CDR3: TGTGCCAGCAGAAAGGGAGGGTATGGCTACGAGCAGTACGTC. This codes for CASRKGGYGYEQYV.

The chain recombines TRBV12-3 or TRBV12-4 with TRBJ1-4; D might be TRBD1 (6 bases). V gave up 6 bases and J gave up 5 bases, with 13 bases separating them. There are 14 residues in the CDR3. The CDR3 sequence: CASRVDSRNEKLFF. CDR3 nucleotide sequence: TGTGCCAGCAGGGTGGACAGTCGGAATGAAAAACTGTTTTTT.

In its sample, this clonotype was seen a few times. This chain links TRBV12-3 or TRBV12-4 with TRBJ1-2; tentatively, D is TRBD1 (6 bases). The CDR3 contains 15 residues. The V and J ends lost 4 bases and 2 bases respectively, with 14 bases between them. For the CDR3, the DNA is TGTGCCAGCAGTTCCGGACGGCAGGGGAACTATGGCTACACCTTC. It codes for CASSSGRQGNYGYTF.

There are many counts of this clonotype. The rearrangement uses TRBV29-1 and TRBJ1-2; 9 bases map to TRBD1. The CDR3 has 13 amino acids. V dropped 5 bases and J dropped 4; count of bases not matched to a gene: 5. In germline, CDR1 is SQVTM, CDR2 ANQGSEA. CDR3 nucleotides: TGCAGCGTTTCCACAGGGGGCTCCTATGGCTACACCTTC. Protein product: CSVSTGGSYGYTF.

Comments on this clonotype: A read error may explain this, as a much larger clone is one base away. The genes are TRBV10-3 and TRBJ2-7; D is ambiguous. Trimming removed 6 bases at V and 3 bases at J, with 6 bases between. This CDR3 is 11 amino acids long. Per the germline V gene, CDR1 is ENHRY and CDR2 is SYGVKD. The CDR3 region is CAIRALYEQYF. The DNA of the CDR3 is TGTGCCATCAGGGCGCTCTACGAGCAGTACTTC.